The entry below gives a single T cell receptor beta chain sequence along with its context. Its matching antigen is unknown. Data came from immunoSEQ multiplex PCR; TCRdb stores just in-frame clones and leaves some out. The data show 140,000 to 150,000 clones, roughly 90% seen once. The CDR3 extends over 12 amino acids. V shed 4 bases, J shed 8 bases, and the junction held 5 bases outside the gene matches. The germline gives CDR1 SGDLS, CDR2 YYNGEE. The data were taken from a study of cytomegalovirus exposure and HLA in healthy donors. The study, taken as a whole, reports: Subsequent analysis found a tendency for first-cohort TCR clusters to co-occur within the 95 to 150 validation repertoires.

Sequenced sample: PBMCs. This chain uses TRBV9 with TRBJ1-1, with 7 bases that match TRBD1. This receptor was identified in a man aged 18 to 30 in good health and CMV-seropositive. In DNA form, the CDR3 reads TGTGCCAGCAGCTCCAGGGGGTCAGAAGCTTTCTTT. It translates to CASSSRGSEAFF.